This TCR beta chain was identified during a study of blood T cell repertoires in COVID-19. Overall study: Donors in the United States, Italy and Spain gave samples during acute or convalescent COVID-19. From T cells, B-cell-depleted T cells, or PBMCs came the material, which was cDNA or gDNA.

Per the study methods: Amplifying reference gene primers gave estimates of nucleated cell counts. The protocol was immunoSEQ multiplex PCR, while the TCRdb copy is restricted to in-frame clones and leaves out a portion. The DNA was the basis for D and trimming; V, J and clone size are from that table. The data hold about 200,000 clones, with 94% observed a single time. Germline CDR1 is MNHEY and CDR2 is SVGAGI. The CDR3 runs 14 residues. Deletions cut 2 bases from V and 6 bases from J, with 11 bases between. Seattle participants joined during active infection and were tracked over time. The chain links TRBV6-5 to TRBJ1-5, with D possibly matching TRBD1 (5 bases). This receptor was identified in a man between 25 and 39 years old with COVID-19, enrolled during active disease. The material sequenced was peripheral blood. CDR3 region: CASSYGIRGQPQHF. DNA for the CDR3: TGTGCCAGCAGTTACGGAATAAGGGGTCAGCCCCAGCATTTT.